A selection of T cell receptor beta chains follows, all from one sample in a study of cytomegalovirus exposure and HLA in healthy donors. The repertoire was sequenced with immunoSEQ multiplex PCR; TCRdb's copy has only in-frame clones and lacks some. The top ten clones hold under 0.3% of a sample with approximately 110,000 clones, more than 70% of them seen once. The sample consisted of PBMCs. Source of these receptors: a man aged 50-59 years in good health and CMV-seronegative. Each CDR3 is given with its conserved first and last residue. Fields, in order: clone size, D gene, V gene, J gene, CDR3 DNA, CDR3 protein. The D gene is left open where the match is weak. The size entry is marked missing in some rows and otherwise reads once, few, many or a size class.

clone size: .; D gene: .; V gene: TRBV28; J gene: TRBJ2-7; CDR3 DNA: TGTGCCAGCAGCCTCCCTACAGGTTCCTACGAGCAGTACTTC; CDR3 protein: CASSLPTGSYEQYF
clone size: .; D gene: .; V gene: TRBV9; J gene: TRBJ2-2; CDR3 DNA: TGTGCCAGCAGCCCCAGGACAGAGGTCACCGGGGAGCTGTTTTTT; CDR3 protein: CASSPRTEVTGELFF
clone size: .; D gene: .; V gene: TRBV28; J gene: TRBJ1-2; CDR3 DNA: TGTGCCAGCAGCCGCCCGGCGGGGATCGGCGGCTACACCTTC; CDR3 protein: CASSRPAGIGGYTF
clone size: few; D gene: TRBD2; V gene: TRBV28; J gene: TRBJ2-7; CDR3 DNA: TGTGCCAGCAAGGCCCCGGGACTAGCGGACCCTAGCTCCTACGAGCAGTACTTC; CDR3 protein: CASKAPGLADPSSYEQYF
clone size: few; D gene: .; V gene: TRBV14; J gene: TRBJ2-4; CDR3 DNA: TGTGCCAGCAGCCAAGCGGCAGGAGGGTACATTCAGTACTTC; CDR3 protein: CASSQAAGGYIQYF
clone size: once; D gene: .; V gene: TRBV7-2; J gene: TRBJ2-5; CDR3 DNA: TGTGCCAGCAGCGGGAGGGGGGGGTTAGAGACCCAGTACTTC; CDR3 protein: CASSGRGGLETQYF
clone size: .; D gene: TRBD1; V gene: TRBV5-1; J gene: TRBJ2-1; CDR3 DNA: TGCGCCAGCAGTCCCCCGAGTGGGACAGGGTCGCATGAGCAGTTCTTC; CDR3 protein: CASSPPSGTGSHEQFF
clone size: .; D gene: TRBD1; V gene: TRBV7-9; J gene: TRBJ2-5; CDR3 DNA: TGTGCCAGCAGCTCCGGACAGGAAGAGACCCAGTACTTC; CDR3 protein: CASSSGQEETQYF
clone size: .; D gene: .; V gene: TRBV19; J gene: TRBJ2-3; CDR3 DNA: TGTGCCAGTAATCTGGTGGGGGGGCGGACAGATACGCAGTATTTT; CDR3 protein: CASNLVGGRTDTQYF
clone size: once; D gene: .; V gene: TRBV21-1; J gene: TRBJ2-2; CDR3 DNA: TGTGCCAGCAGCCATAAGGGGACTAGATCCGTCACCGGGGAGCTGTTTTTT; CDR3 protein: CASSHKGTRSVTGELFF
clone size: few; D gene: TRBD1; V gene: TRBV2; J gene: TRBJ1-1; CDR3 DNA: TGTGCCAGCAGGGGAACAGGGGTCTTTGCTTTCTTT; CDR3 protein: CASRGTGVFAFF
clone size: .; D gene: .; V gene: TRBV4-1; J gene: TRBJ1-5; CDR3 DNA: TGCGCCAGCAGCGAACCATTGCGAGGACAGCCCCAGCATTTT; CDR3 protein: CASSEPLRGQPQHF
clone size: .; D gene: .; V gene: TRBV5-6; J gene: TRBJ2-7; CDR3 DNA: TGTGCCAGCAGCTCCCTTGGGGGGATCTCCTACGAGCAGTACTTC; CDR3 protein: CASSSLGGISYEQYF
clone size: .; D gene: .; V gene: TRBV5-1; J gene: TRBJ2-1; CDR3 DNA: TGCGCCAGCAGCTTACAGAGAAACTATGAGCAGTTCTTC; CDR3 protein: CASSLQRNYEQFF
clone size: .; D gene: TRBD1; V gene: TRBV27; J gene: TRBJ2-7; CDR3 DNA: TGTGCCAGCTCTGGGCAGGGGGCCTACGAGCAGTACTTC; CDR3 protein: CASSGQGAYEQYF
clone size: .; D gene: .; V gene: TRBV28; J gene: TRBJ1-5; CDR3 DNA: TGTGCCAGCAGACCGGGAATTAGCAATCAGCCCCAGCATTTT; CDR3 protein: CASRPGISNQPQHF
clone size: .; D gene: TRBD2; V gene: TRBV5-4; J gene: TRBJ2-7; CDR3 DNA: TGTGCCACCTTCACCGACAGGGTTGGACTAGCGGTTGATTACGAGCAGTACTTC; CDR3 protein: CATFTDRVGLAVDYEQYF
clone size: .; D gene: .; V gene: TRBV7-2; J gene: TRBJ2-7; CDR3 DNA: TGTGCCAGCAGCTCCTTAGGGGGAGGGCCCCGCGAGCAGTACTTC; CDR3 protein: CASSSLGGGPREQYF
clone size: .; D gene: .; V gene: TRBV7-2; J gene: TRBJ2-7; CDR3 DNA: TGTGCCAGCAGCTTAGGGTTCGGCTCCTACGAGCAGTACTTC; CDR3 protein: CASSLGFGSYEQYF
clone size: .; D gene: TRBD1; V gene: TRBV7-3; J gene: TRBJ2-5; CDR3 DNA: TGTGCCAGCAGCTCGGTCCGGACAGGGCGCGGAGAGACCCAGTACTTC; CDR3 protein: CASSSVRTGRGETQYF
clone size: few; D gene: TRBD1; V gene: TRBV14; J gene: TRBJ2-5; CDR3 DNA: TGTGCCAGCAGCCAAGGACAGGGTAGGCGGGAGACCCAGTACTTC; CDR3 protein: CASSQGQGRRETQYF
clone size: .; D gene: .; V gene: TRBV29-1; J gene: TRBJ1-1; CDR3 DNA: TGCAGCGTTGAGCAAGGGGTTGAAGCTTTCTTT; CDR3 protein: CSVEQGVEAFF
clone size: .; D gene: .; V gene: TRBV10-3; J gene: TRBJ2-3; CDR3 DNA: TGTGCCATCAGTGGGCCCGGGGATACGCAGTATTTT; CDR3 protein: CAISGPGDTQYF
clone size: once; D gene: .; V gene: TRBV7-9; J gene: TRBJ1-1; CDR3 DNA: TGTGCCAGCAGGGACAGATACACTGAAGCTTTCTTT; CDR3 protein: CASRDRYTEAFF
clone size: .; D gene: TRBD1; V gene: TRBV14; J gene: TRBJ2-5; CDR3 DNA: TGTGCCAGCAGGACGACAGGGTTCGGAGAGACCCAGTACTTC; CDR3 protein: CASRTTGFGETQYF
clone size: .; D gene: TRBD2; V gene: TRBV11-3; J gene: TRBJ2-3; CDR3 DNA: TGTGCCAGCAGCTTCCCCCTAGGACTAGCGCGGGGGTATACGCAGTATTTT; CDR3 protein: CASSFPLGLARGYTQYF
clone size: .; D gene: .; V gene: TRBV19; J gene: TRBJ2-7; CDR3 DNA: TGTGCCAGTAGCCTCGGCTACGAGCAGTACTTC; CDR3 protein: CASSLGYEQYF
clone size: .; D gene: TRBD2; V gene: TRBV5-1; J gene: TRBJ2-2; CDR3 DNA: TGCGCCAGCAGCCCCGGGACTAATCCCGCCGGGGAGCTGTTTTTT; CDR3 protein: CASSPGTNPAGELFF
clone size: .; D gene: .; V gene: TRBV5-6; J gene: TRBJ1-2; CDR3 DNA: TGTGCCAGCAGCTTGACGAGGGAGGGTGGCTACACCTTC; CDR3 protein: CASSLTREGGYTF
clone size: .; D gene: TRBD2; V gene: TRBV5-4; J gene: TRBJ2-7; CDR3 DNA: TGTGCCAGCAGCTTGGGGATAGCGGGGGGTTACGAGCAGTACTTC; CDR3 protein: CASSLGIAGGYEQYF
clone size: .; D gene: .; V gene: TRBV28; J gene: TRBJ2-1; CDR3 DNA: TGTGTATACCCCCCCGAGACACGGAAGTTCTTC; CDR3 protein: CVYPPETRKFF
clone size: .; D gene: TRBD2; V gene: TRBV5-1; J gene: TRBJ2-3; CDR3 DNA: TGCGCCAGCAGCTTGTTTCTAGCGGGTAGCACAGATACGCAGTATTTT; CDR3 protein: CASSLFLAGSTDTQYF
clone size: .; D gene: TRBD1; V gene: TRBV28; J gene: TRBJ2-7; CDR3 DNA: TGTGCCAGCAGCATCAACAGGGGCACTAGCTCCTACGAGCAGTACTTC; CDR3 protein: CASSINRGTSSYEQYF
clone size: .; D gene: TRBD2; V gene: TRBV4-1; J gene: TRBJ2-5; CDR3 DNA: TGCGCCAGCAGCCAAGATTCATTGCCTAGCGGGGCCCCGGAGGCCCAGTACTTC; CDR3 protein: CASSQDSLPSGAPEAQYF
clone size: .; D gene: TRBD2; V gene: TRBV2; J gene: TRBJ2-1; CDR3 DNA: TGTGCCAGCAGTGGAATTCGACTAGCGAAAGGACATGAGCAGTTCTTC; CDR3 protein: CASSGIRLAKGHEQFF
clone size: .; D gene: .; V gene: TRBV10-3; J gene: TRBJ2-3; CDR3 DNA: TGTGCCATCAGGTCCACAGCGGATTACACAGATACGCAGTATTTT; CDR3 protein: CAIRSTADYTDTQYF
clone size: .; D gene: TRBD1; V gene: TRBV13; J gene: TRBJ1-2; CDR3 DNA: TGTGCCAGCAGTTCCACAGGGGTAAGCCGTGGCTACACCTTC; CDR3 protein: CASSSTGVSRGYTF